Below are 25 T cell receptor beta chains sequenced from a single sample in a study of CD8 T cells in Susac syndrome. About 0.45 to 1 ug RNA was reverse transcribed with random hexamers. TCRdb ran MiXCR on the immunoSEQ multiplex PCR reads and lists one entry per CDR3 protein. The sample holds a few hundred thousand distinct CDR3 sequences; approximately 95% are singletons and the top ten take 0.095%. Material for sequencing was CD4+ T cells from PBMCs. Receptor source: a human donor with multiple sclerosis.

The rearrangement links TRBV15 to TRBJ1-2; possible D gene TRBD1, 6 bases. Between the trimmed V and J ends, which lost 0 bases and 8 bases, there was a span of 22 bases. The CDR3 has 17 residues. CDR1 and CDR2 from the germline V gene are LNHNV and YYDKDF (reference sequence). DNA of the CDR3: TGTGCCACCAGCAGAGATCTGTTACAGGGAGAACTATCCGGCTACACCTTC. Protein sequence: CATSRDLLQGELSGYTF.

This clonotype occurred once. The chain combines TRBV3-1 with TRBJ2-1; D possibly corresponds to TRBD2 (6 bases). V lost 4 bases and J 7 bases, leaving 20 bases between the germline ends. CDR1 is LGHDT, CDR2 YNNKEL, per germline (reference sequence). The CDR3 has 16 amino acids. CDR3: CASSPTLGTGPNEQFF. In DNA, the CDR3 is TGTGCCAGCAGCCCTACCCTCGGGACTGGACCGAATGAGCAGTTCTTC.

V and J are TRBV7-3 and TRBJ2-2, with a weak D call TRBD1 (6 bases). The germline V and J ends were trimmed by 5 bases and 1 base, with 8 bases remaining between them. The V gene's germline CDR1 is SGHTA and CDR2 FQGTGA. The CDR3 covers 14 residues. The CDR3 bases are TGTGCCAGCAGCCGGGACAAGAACACCGGGGAGCTGTTTTTT. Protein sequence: CASSRDKNTGELFF.

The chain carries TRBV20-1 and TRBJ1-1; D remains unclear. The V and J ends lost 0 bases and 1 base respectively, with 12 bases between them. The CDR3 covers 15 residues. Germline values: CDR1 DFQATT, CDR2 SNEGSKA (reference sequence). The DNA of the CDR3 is TGCAGTGCTAGAGATCAATGGGTGCCGAACACTGAAGCTTTCTTT. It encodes CSARDQWVPNTEAFF.

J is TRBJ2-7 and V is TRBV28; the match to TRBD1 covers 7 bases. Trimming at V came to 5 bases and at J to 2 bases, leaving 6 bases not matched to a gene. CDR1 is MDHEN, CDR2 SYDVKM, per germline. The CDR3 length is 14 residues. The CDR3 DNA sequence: TGTGCCAGCAGTGCCCCGGGACAGACCTACGAGCAGTACTTC. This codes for CASSAPGQTYEQYF. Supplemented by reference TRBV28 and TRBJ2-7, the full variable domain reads DVKVTQSSRYLVKRTGEKVFLECVQDMDHENMFWYRQDPGLGLRLIYFSYDVKMKEKGDIPEGYSVSREKKERFSLILESASTNQTSMYLCASSAPGQTYEQYFGPGTRLTVT.

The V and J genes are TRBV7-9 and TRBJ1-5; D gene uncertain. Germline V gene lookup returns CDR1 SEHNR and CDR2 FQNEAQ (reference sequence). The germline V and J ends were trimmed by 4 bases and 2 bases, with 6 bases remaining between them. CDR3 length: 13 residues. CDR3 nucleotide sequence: TGTGCCAGCAGCTCTTATGGCAATCAGCCCCAGCATTTT. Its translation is CASSSYGNQPQHF.

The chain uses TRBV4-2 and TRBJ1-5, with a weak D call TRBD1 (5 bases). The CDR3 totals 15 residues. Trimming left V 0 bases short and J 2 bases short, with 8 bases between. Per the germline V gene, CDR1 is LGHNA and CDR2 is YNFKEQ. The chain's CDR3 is CASSQDRDRNQPQHF. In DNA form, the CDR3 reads TGTGCCAGCAGCCAAGATAGGGACCGCAATCAGCCCCAGCATTTT.

In DNA form, the CDR3 reads TGTGCCAGCAGCTCAACCTTCTCCGGACAGGGGGCGAGAGCTTTCTTT. As protein: CASSSTFSGQGARAFF. The chain uses TRBV3-1 and TRBJ1-1, with 11 bases lining up with TRBD1. CDR1 is LGHDT, CDR2 YNNKEL, per germline (reference sequence). V was pared by 5 bases and J by 10 bases, with 15 bases of the junction left unmatched. This CDR3 contains 16 residues.

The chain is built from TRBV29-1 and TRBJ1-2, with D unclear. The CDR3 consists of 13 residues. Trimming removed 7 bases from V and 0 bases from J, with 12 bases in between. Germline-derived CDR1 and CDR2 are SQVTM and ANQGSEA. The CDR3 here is CSALWGSNYGYTF. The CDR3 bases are TGCAGCGCCTTGTGGGGTTCTAACTATGGCTACACCTTC.

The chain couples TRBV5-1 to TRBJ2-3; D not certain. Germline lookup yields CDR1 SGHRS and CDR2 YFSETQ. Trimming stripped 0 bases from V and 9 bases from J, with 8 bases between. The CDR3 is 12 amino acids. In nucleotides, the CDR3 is TGCGCCAGCAGCTTGGATGCAGGAACGCAGTATTTT. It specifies CASSLDAGTQYF.

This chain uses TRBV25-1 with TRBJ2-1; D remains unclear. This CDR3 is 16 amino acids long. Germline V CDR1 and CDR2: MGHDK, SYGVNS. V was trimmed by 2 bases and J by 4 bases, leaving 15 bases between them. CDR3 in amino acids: CASSEARLTEYNEQFF. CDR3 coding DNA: TGTGCCAGCAGTGAAGCGCGTCTAACGGAGTACAATGAGCAGTTCTTC.

Written as DNA, the CDR3 is TGCAGTGCTAGAGTCTTGCGGACTAGCGGGGACAATGAGCAGTTCTTC. Its protein is CSARVLRTSGDNEQFF. This rearrangement joins TRBV20-1 to TRBJ2-1; 12 nucleotides agree with TRBD2. Germline-derived CDR1 and CDR2 are DFQATT and SNEGSKA (reference sequence). CDR3 size: 16 residues. V shed 1 base, J shed 5 bases, and the junction held 6 bases outside the gene matches.

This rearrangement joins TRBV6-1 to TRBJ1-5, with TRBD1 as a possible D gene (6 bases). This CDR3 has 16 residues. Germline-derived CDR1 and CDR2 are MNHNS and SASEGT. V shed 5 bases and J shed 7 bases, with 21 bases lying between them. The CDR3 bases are TGTGCCAGCAGTCGCAATGTGGGGGGCGAGAGGCAGCCCCAGCATTTT. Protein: CASSRNVGGERQPQHF.

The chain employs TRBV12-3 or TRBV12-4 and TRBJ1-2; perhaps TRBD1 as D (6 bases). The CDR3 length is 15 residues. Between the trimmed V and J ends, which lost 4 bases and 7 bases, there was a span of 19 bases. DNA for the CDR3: TGTGCCAGCAGTTCCCGGATAAAAAGGGGGTTTGGCTACACCTTC. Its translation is CASSSRIKRGFGYTF.

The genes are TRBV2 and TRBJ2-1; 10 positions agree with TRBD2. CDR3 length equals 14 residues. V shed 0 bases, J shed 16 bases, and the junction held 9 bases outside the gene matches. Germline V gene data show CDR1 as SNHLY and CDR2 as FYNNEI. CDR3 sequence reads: CASSEARLAGARFF. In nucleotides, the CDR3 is TGTGCCAGCAGTGAAGCGCGGCTAGCGGGAGCTCGTTTCTTC.

The CDR3 spells CASRQIADTQYF. Written as DNA, the CDR3 is TGTGCCAGCAGACAGATCGCAGATACGCAGTATTTT. This chain connects TRBV12-3 or TRBV12-4 to TRBJ2-3, with D unclear. V gave up 6 bases and J gave up 4 bases, with 8 bases separating them. The CDR3 consists of 12 residues.

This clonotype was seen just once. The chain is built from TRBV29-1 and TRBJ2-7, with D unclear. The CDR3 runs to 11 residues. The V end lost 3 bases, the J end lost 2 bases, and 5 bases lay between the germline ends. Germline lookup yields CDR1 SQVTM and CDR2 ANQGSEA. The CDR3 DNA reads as TGCAGCGTTGATACGGCCTACGAGCAGTACTTC. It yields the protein CSVDTAYEQYF.

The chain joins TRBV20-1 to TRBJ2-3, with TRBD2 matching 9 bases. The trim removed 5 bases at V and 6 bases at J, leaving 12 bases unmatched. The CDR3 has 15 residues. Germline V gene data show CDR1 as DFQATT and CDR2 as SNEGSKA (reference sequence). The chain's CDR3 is CSARAGGSRADTQYF. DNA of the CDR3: TGCAGTGCTCGAGCGGGGGGATCTCGAGCGGATACGCAGTATTTT.

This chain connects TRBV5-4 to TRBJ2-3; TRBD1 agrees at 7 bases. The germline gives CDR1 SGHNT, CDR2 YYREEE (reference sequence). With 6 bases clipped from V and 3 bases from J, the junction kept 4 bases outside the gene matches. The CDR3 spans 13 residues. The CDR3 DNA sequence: TGTGCCAGCAATAGGGACAGAACAGATACGCAGTATTTT. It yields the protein CASNRDRTDTQYF.

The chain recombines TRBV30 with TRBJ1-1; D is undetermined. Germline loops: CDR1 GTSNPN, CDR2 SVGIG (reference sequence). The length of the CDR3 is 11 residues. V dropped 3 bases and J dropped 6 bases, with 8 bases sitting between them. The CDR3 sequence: CAWRSGPEAFF. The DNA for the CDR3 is TGTGCCTGGAGAAGTGGACCTGAAGCTTTCTTT.

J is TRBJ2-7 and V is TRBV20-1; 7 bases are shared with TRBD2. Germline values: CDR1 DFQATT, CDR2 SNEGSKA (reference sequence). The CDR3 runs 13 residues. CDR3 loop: CSLKAGSSYEQYF. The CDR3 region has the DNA TGCAGCCTTAAAGCGGGGAGCTCCTACGAGCAGTACTTC.

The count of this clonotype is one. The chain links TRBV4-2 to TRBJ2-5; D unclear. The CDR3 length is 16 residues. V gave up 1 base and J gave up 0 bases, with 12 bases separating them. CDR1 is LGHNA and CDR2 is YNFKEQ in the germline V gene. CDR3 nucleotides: TGTGCCAGCAGCCAAGGAACTTACCTATACCAAGAGACCCAGTACTTC. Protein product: CASSQGTYLYQETQYF.

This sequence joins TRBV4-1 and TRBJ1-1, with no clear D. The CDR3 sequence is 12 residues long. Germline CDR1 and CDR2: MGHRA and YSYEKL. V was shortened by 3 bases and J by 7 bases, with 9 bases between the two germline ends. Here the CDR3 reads CASSQDHREAFF. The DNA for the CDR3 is TGCGCCAGCAGCCAGGACCATCGTGAAGCTTTCTTT.

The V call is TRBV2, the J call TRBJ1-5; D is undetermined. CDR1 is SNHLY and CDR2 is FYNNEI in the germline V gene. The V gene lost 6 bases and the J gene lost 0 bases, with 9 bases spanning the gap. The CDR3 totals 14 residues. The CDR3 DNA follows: TGTGCCAGCAGCGTTTCGAATAGCAATCAGCCCCAGCATTTT. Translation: CASSVSNSNQPQHF.

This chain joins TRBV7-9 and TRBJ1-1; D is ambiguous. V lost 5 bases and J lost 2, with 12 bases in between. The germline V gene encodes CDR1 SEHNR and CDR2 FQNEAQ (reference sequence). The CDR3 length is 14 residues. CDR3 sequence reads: CASSPLAKNTEAFF. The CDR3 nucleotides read TGTGCCAGCAGCCCACTAGCGAAAAACACTGAAGCTTTCTTT.